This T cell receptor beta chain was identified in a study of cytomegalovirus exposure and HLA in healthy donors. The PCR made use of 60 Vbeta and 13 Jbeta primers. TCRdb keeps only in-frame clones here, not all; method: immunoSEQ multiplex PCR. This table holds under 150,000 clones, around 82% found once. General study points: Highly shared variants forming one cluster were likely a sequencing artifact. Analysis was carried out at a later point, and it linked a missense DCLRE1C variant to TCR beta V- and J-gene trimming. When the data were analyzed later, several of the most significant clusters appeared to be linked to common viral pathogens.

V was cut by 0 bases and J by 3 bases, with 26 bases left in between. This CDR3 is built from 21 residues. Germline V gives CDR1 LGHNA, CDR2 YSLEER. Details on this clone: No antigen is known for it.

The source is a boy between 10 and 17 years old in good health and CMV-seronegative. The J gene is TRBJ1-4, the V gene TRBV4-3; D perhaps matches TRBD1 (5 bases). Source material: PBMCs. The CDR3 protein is CASSQDAPGTEWWGANEKLFF. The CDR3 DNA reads TGCGCCAGCAGCCAAGATGCCCCCGGGACTGAATGGTGGGGAGCTAATGAAAAACTGTTTTTT.